Below, 10 T cell receptor beta chains from the same sample are listed, as sequenced in a study of patients and donors after allogeneic stem cell transplantation. TCRdb used MiXCR to reprocess the RT-PCR reads, holding one entry per CDR3 protein. The sample holds 920,000 or so distinct CDR3 sequences, roughly 18% seen once. Sequenced sample: blood, either unsorted or a sorted T cell fraction (not recorded which). These receptor sequences come from a human donor who was either an allogeneic HSCT recipient or a stem cell or donor lymphocyte infusion donor (not recorded which). It is not recorded whose cells these are; they may come from a transplant donor.

This clonotype has just a few counts. CDR3 sequence (DNA): TGTGCCAGCAGCTTATCGGCCGATGGAAACACCATATATTTT. The encoded protein is CASSLSADGNTIYF. The chain has TRBV7-9 and TRBJ1-3, with D unresolved. The CDR3 has 14 amino acids. From germline, CDR1 is SEHNR and CDR2 FQNEAQ (reference sequence). Trimming removed 2 bases at V and 3 bases at J, with 8 bases between.

This clonotype has more than one count but fewer than ten. V is TRBV7-9 and J is TRBJ2-6; 9 bases are a match to TRBD1. The CDR3 loop spans 17 amino acids. The ends lost 4 bases at V and 2 bases at J; junction bases unmatched: 6. Per the germline V gene, CDR1 is SEHNR and CDR2 is FQNEAQ (reference sequence). The CDR3 DNA sequence: TGTGCCAGCAGCTCACCGGGACAGGGTACTGGGGCCAACGTCCTGACTTTC. This gives the protein CASSSPGQGTGANVLTF. Filled out from reference TRBV7-9 and TRBJ2-6, the complete variable domain reads DTGVSQNPRHKITKRGQNVTFRCDPISEHNRLYWYRQTLGQGPEFLTYFQNEAQLEKSRLLSDRFSAERPKGSFSTLEIQRTEQGDSAMYLCASSSPGQGTGANVLTFGAGSRLTVL.

This clonotype was recorded many times. V and J are TRBV10-3 and TRBJ2-2; TRBD1 aligns across 8 bases. In germline, CDR1 is ENHRY, CDR2 SYGVKD. The CDR3 has 13 residues. With 5 bases clipped from V and 6 bases from J, the junction kept 2 bases outside the gene matches. The CDR3 loop is CAISQQGAGELFF. As DNA, the CDR3 is TGTGCCATCAGTCAACAGGGGGCCGGGGAGCTGTTTTTT.

The genes are TRBV5-1 and TRBJ1-4; D gene unclear. The CDR3 spans 17 residues. Germline lookup yields CDR1 SGHRS and CDR2 YFSETQ. V was pared by 0 bases and J by 0 bases, with 12 bases between. The CDR3 DNA reads as TGCGCCAGCAGCTTGGTTCCGAGATCAACAACTAATGAAAAACTGTTTTTT. Translating gives CASSLVPRSTTNEKLFF.

Many counts were recorded for this clonotype. The genes are TRBV3-1 and TRBJ1-1, with TRBD1 matching over 8 bases. Germline trimming cut 5 bases from V and 4 bases from J; bases unmatched to any gene: 6. This CDR3 spans 14 amino acids. CDR1 LGHDT and CDR2 YNNKEL come from the germline V gene (reference sequence). CDR3 DNA sequence: TGTGCCAGCAGCGTTGCAGGGGGCGTCACTGAAGCTTTCTTT. It is translated as CASSVAGGVTEAFF.

The V gene is TRBV9, the J gene TRBJ2-2; 7 nucleotides line up with TRBD1. From germline, CDR1 is SGDLS and CDR2 YYNGEE. V lost 5 bases, J lost 4 bases, and 8 bases stayed unmatched. CDR3 length equals 15 residues. CDR3 sequence (DNA): TGTGCCAGCAGTTTAACGGGACAGCTCACCGGGGAGCTGTTTTTT. Translation gives CASSLTGQLTGELFF. The full variable domain, its missing parts supplied by reference TRBV9 and TRBJ2-2, is DSGVTQTPKHLITATGQRVTLRCSPRSGDLSVYWYQQSLDQGLQFLIQYYNGEERAKGNILERFSAQQFPDLHSELNLSSLELGDSALYFCASSLTGQLTGELFFGEGSRLTVL.

This chain joins TRBV6-5 and TRBJ2-7, with D perhaps TRBD1 (6 bases). Germline V gene lookup returns CDR1 MNHEY and CDR2 SVGAGI. The CDR3 length is 15 residues. The V and J ends lost 2 bases and 3 bases respectively, with 14 bases between them. The CDR3 loop is CASSYDGTLNYEQYF. CDR3 in DNA: TGTGCCAGCAGTTACGACGGGACATTAAACTACGAGCAGTACTTC.

The chain has TRBV11-2 and TRBJ2-2; 9 bases are shared with TRBD2. The CDR3 covers 18 residues. The V and J ends lost 5 bases and 0 bases, in that order; junction bases with no gene match: 10. Germline V gene sequence: CDR1 SGHAT, CDR2 FQNNGV. The CDR3 region is CASSVKRLAGTNTGELFF. Here the CDR3 DNA reads TGTGCCAGCAGCGTAAAGAGGCTAGCGGGAACGAACACCGGGGAGCTGTTTTTT.

There are a few counts of this clonotype. The gene calls are TRBV6-1 and TRBJ2-1; TRBD2 aligns across 7 bases. The CDR3 length is 13 residues. The ends lost 7 bases at V and 4 bases at J; junction bases unmatched: 4. The germline V gene has CDR1 MNHNS and CDR2 SASEGT. CDR3 sequence reads: CASKSGVYNEQFF. For the CDR3, the DNA is TGTGCCAGCAAGAGCGGGGTTTACAATGAGCAGTTCTTC.

This clonotype was recorded many times. The rearrangement uses TRBV12-3 or TRBV12-4 and TRBJ1-5, with 9 bases fitting TRBD1. V was pared by 2 bases and J by 0 bases, with 5 bases of the junction left unmatched. The CDR3 covers 17 residues. The CDR3 DNA reads TGTGCCAGCAGTTTAAGGACAGGGGCCCTTAGCAATCAGCCCCAGCATTTT. It encodes CASSLRTGALSNQPQHF.